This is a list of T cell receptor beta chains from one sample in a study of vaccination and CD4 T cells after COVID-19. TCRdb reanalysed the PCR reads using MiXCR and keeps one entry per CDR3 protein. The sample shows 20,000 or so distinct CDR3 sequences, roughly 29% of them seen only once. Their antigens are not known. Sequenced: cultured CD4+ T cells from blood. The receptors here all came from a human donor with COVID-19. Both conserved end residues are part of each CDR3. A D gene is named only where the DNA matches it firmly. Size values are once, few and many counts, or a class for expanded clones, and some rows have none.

CAISAGANTGELFF TGTGCCATCAGCGCGGGGGCGAACACCGGGGAGCTGTTTTTT TRBJ2-2 NA TRBV10-3 TRBD2
CASSTEQGAMVAFF TGTGCCAGCAGCACTGAACAGGGGGCGATGGTAGCTTTCTTT TRBJ1-1 few TRBV7-6 TRBD1
CASIDPSGANVLTF TGTGCCAGCATAGATCCCTCTGGGGCCAACGTCCTGACTTTC TRBJ2-6 few TRBV25-1 NA
CASSPRPNPTTEAFF TGTGCCAGCAGCCCCCGCCCGAACCCGACCACTGAAGCTTTCTTT TRBJ1-1 once TRBV9 NA
CASSPGLEYEQYF TGTGCCAGTAGCCCGGGCCTTGAGTACGAGCAGTACTTC TRBJ2-7 NA TRBV19 NA
CASSRGQGGDGYTF TGCGCCAGCAGTCGCGGACAGGGTGGGGATGGCTACACCTTC TRBJ1-2 few TRBV23-1 TRBD1
CASSYSSGTGGARRTDTQYF TGTGCCAGCAGTTACTCTTCCGGGACAGGGGGCGCGAGAAGGACAGATACGCAGTATTTT TRBJ2-3 NA TRBV6-5 TRBD1
CASSISIGVGYEQYF TGTGCCAGTAGTATTTCAATAGGGGTCGGCTACGAGCAGTACTTC TRBJ2-7 NA TRBV19 NA
CASSVAQGPTGELFF TGTGCCAGCAGCGTAGCGCAGGGCCCCACCGGGGAGCTGTTTTTT TRBJ2-2 NA TRBV9 NA
CASSLALRLAGVTDTQYF TGTGCCAGCAGCTTGGCCTTGAGGCTAGCGGGGGTTACAGATACGCAGTATTTT TRBJ2-3 NA TRBV5-8 TRBD2
CASRLARLAGARTPTDTQYF TGTGCAAGTCGCTTAGCGCGTCTAGCGGGGGCCCGGACCCCCACAGATACGCAGTATTTT TRBJ2-3 NA TRBV12-2 NA
CSVTLTFSETQYF TGCAGCGTTACTCTCACCTTTTCGGAGACCCAGTACTTC TRBJ2-5 NA TRBV29-1 NA
CASSSSGWSTEAFF TGCGCCAGCAGCTCGTCAGGCTGGTCCACTGAAGCTTTCTTT TRBJ1-1 NA TRBV5-1 NA
CASSSGTGGVETQYF TGTGCCAGCAGTTCAGGGACAGGGGGCGTTGAGACCCAGTACTTC TRBJ2-5 NA TRBV27 TRBD1
CASSINYRDNYEQYF TGTGCCAGCAGTATTAATTACCGGGACAACTACGAGCAGTACTTC TRBJ2-7 NA TRBV6-1 NA
CASSPRRVSEPQHF TGTGCCAGCTCACCACGCAGGGTGAGTGAGCCCCAGCATTTT TRBJ1-5 NA TRBV18 NA
CASSFARGIYGYTF NA TRBJ1-2 NA TRBV12-1 NA
CASSSQTNYGYTF TGTGCCAGTAGTAGCCAGACTAACTATGGCTACACCTTC TRBJ1-2 medium-sized TRBV19 NA
CASQRGGAGTGGLFF TGCGCCAGCCAGAGAGGGGGCGCCGGCACCGGGGGGCTGTTTTTT TRBJ2-2 NA TRBV5-1 NA
CASSPGSGSNTEAFF TGTGCCAGCTCACCAGGCTCAGGGTCGAACACTGAAGCTTTCTTT TRBJ1-1 NA TRBV18 NA
CASSAQAGMNSPLHF TGTGCCAGCAGTGCCCAGGCAGGGATGAATTCACCCCTCCACTTT TRBJ1-6 few TRBV6-4 NA
CASRRGRGGDTQYF TGTGCCAGCAGGAGGGGAAGGGGTGGGGATACGCAGTATTTT TRBJ2-3 few TRBV12-3/TRBV12-4 NA
CASKRRQGANSPLHF TGTGCCAGCAAGAGAAGACAGGGGGCTAATTCACCCCTCCACTTT TRBJ1-6 few TRBV6-1 TRBD1
CARAGSGLTYEQYF TGTGCCAGGGCAGGGAGCGGTCTTACCTACGAGCAGTACTTC TRBJ2-7 NA TRBV7-8 NA
CSAPSRGGTKNIQYF TGCAGTGCGCCTTCGCGGGGGGGGACCAAAAACATTCAGTACTTC TRBJ2-4 NA TRBV20-1 TRBD2
CASSLNGDRVETQYF TGCGCCAGCAGCTTGAATGGGGACAGGGTAGAGACCCAGTACTTC TRBJ2-5 NA TRBV5-1 TRBD1
CASSEGRLADFYEQYF TGTGCCAGCAGCGAAGGCCGACTAGCGGACTTTTACGAGCAGTACTTC TRBJ2-7 NA TRBV5-8 TRBD2
CASSKELAGGTDEQFF TGCGCCAGCAGCAAAGAACTAGCGGGGGGCACAGATGAGCAGTTCTTC TRBJ2-1 NA TRBV5-1 TRBD2
CASRKGLPAGELFF TGTGCCAGCAGGAAAGGGTTACCGGCCGGGGAGCTGTTTTTT TRBJ2-2 few TRBV9 NA
CASTVKPSLAGSDEQYF TGTGCCAGCACCGTAAAGCCCTCGCTAGCGGGGTCGGACGAGCAGTACTTC TRBJ2-7 NA TRBV2 TRBD2
CASSQEGGFSSYEQYF TGTGCCAGCAGCCAAGAGGGGGGCTTTAGCTCCTACGAGCAGTACTTC TRBJ2-7 NA TRBV4-2 NA
CASSYSDDRDYEQYF TGTGCCAGCAGTTACTCGGACGACAGGGACTACGAGCAGTACTTC TRBJ2-7 once TRBV6-5 TRBD1
CASSSLSSYNSPLHF TGTGCCAGCAGTTCCCTAAGCTCCTATAATTCACCCCTCCACTTT TRBJ1-6 medium-sized TRBV6-5 NA
CASSSSSGGRDTQYF TGTGCCAGCAGTTCCTCTAGCGGGGGGCGTGATACGCAGTATTTT TRBJ2-3 few TRBV6-5 TRBD2
CASSEAGQKNIQYF TGTGCCAGCAGTGAAGCCGGACAGAAGAACATTCAGTACTTC TRBJ2-4 NA TRBV2 NA
CASSTPSRSGGARETQYF TGTGCCAGCAGTACCCCCTCGAGGAGCGGGGGGGCTCGAGAGACCCAGTACTTC TRBJ2-5 NA TRBV28 TRBD2
CASRTIGGAQPQHF TGTGCCAGCAGAACTATTGGGGGTGCTCAGCCCCAGCATTTT TRBJ1-5 NA TRBV12-3/TRBV12-4 NA
CASSQSGTGNQPQHF TGCGCCAGCAGCCAATCCGGGACAGGCAATCAGCCCCAGCATTTT TRBJ1-5 few TRBV4-1 TRBD1
CASSLNQGELFF TGTGCCAGCAGTTTAAATCAAGGGGAGCTGTTTTTT TRBJ2-2 medium-sized TRBV27 NA
CASSPGFYGYTF TGTGCCAGTAGTCCGGGGTTCTATGGCTACACCTTC TRBJ1-2 medium-sized TRBV19 NA
CASAKRAEVETQYF TGTGCCAGCGCCAAGAGAGCGGAGGTCGAGACCCAGTACTTC TRBJ2-5 few TRBV7-9 NA
CASSPTSGGAASTDTQYF TGTGCCAGCAGTCCGACTAGCGGGGGGGCTGCGAGCACAGATACGCAGTATTTT TRBJ2-3 few TRBV27 TRBD2